The subject of this entry is one T cell receptor (beta chain). Its antigen remains unknown. This specimen comes from a study of circulating tumor DNA in untreated peripheral T-cell lymphoma. The study, taken as a whole, reports: Baseline tissues yielded roughly 88% and baseline serum roughly 64% tumor-specific clonotype detection.

CDR1 is KGHSH and CDR2 is LQKENI in the germline V gene. The CDR3 totals 15 residues. With 1 base removed from V and 2 bases from J, the gap between germline ends came to 9 bases. Before treatment, baseline tumor tissue was collected for sequencing. TCRdb keeps only in-frame clones here, not all; method: immunoSEQ multiplex PCR. Altogether 5,500 to 8,000 clones are present, about 76% being singletons, with the ten largest covering 16%. V is TRBV18 and J is TRBJ1-5; a weak D match, TRBD1 (6 bases). The sequenced sample was tumor tissue. This TCR was recovered from a human donor with peripheral T-cell lymphoma. The CDR3 region is CASSPQGVGNQPQHF. As DNA, the CDR3 is TGTGCCAGCTCACCACAGGGGGTAGGCAATCAGCCCCAGCATTTT.